Shown below are 22 T cell receptor beta chains from a single sample sequenced in a study of blood T cells in healthy people across ages (dated by TCRdb to between 2015 and 2016). The library was built by means of 5' RACE. A second roughly 7 to 11 cycle PCR used a sample-barcoded 5' primer and a J-beta primer mix. TCRdb passed the public sequencing reads through fastp at Q25 and MiXCR, retaining productive beta sequences. Identical CDR3 protein sequences are pooled into one entry, listed with their most common genes and DNA. The sample table shows around 1,800,000 distinct CDR3 sequences, and around 40% are seen once. Clones ranked in the top ten supply more than 20% of the sample. The sample consisted of blood. The source is a human donor in good health.

With respect to this clonotype: The junction departs from the called germline gene at one end, perhaps through a read error. The chain joins TRBV7-9 to TRBJ2-7; D is unresolved. CDR3 length equals 13 residues. Germline CDR1 and CDR2: SEHNR and FQNEAQ (reference sequence). In DNA form, the CDR3 reads TGTACCAGCAGCCCCGCGGACCTCTACGAGCAGTACTTC. This gives the protein CTSSPADLYEQYF. The full variable domain, with the rest looked up from reference TRBV7-9 and TRBJ2-7, is DTGVSQNPRHKITKRGQNVTFRCDPISEHNRLYWYRQTLGQGPEFLTYFQNEAQLEKSRLLSDRFSAERPKGSFSTLEIQRTEQGDSAMYLCTSSPADLYEQYFGPGTRLTVT.

This clonotype was recorded a few times. This chain joins TRBV11-3 and TRBJ1-2; 7 bases match TRBD1. The CDR3 extends over 16 amino acids. Germline CDR1 and CDR2: SGHNT and YENEEA. V was pared by 5 bases and J by 6 bases, with 15 bases of the junction left unmatched. CDR3 nucleotide sequence: TGTGCCAGCAGCCCCACCCCGACAGGGTATGAGAATGGCTACACCTTC. Translated: CASSPTPTGYENGYTF.

This chain uses TRBV9 with TRBJ1-4, with a weak D call TRBD1 (6 bases). The CDR3 extends over 16 amino acids. Germline CDR1 and CDR2: SGDLS and YYNGEE. V gave up 3 bases and J gave up 3 bases, with 15 bases separating them. The CDR3 reads CASSGPTGAANEKLFF. CDR3 DNA: TGTGCCAGCAGCGGTCCTACGGGGGCTGCTAATGAAAAACTGTTTTTT.

The chain uses TRBV15 and TRBJ2-6; 7 positions match TRBD2. Germline V gene lookup returns CDR1 LNHNV and CDR2 YYDKDF (reference sequence). The CDR3 length is 17 residues. With V trimmed by 6 bases and J by 2 bases, 10 bases remained unmatched. The CDR3: CATRSFTGGTGANVLTF. CDR3 nucleotide sequence: TGTGCCACCAGAAGTTTTACCGGGGGGACTGGGGCCAACGTCCTGACTTTC.

With regard to this clonotype: A read error may explain this, as a much larger clone is one base away. V usage is TRBV4-1 and J usage is TRBJ2-7; perhaps TRBD1 as D (5 bases). The CDR3 extends over 17 amino acids. Trimming took 0 bases from V and 1 from J, leaving 16 bases between them. CDR1 and CDR2 (germline): MGHRA, YSYEKL. DNA of the CDR3: TGCGCCAGCAGCCAAGATTGGGGCAGCTTGGGATCCTACGAGCAGTACTTC. It codes for CASSQDWGSLGSYEQYF.

V is TRBV5-1 and J is TRBJ2-1; the match to TRBD2 covers 12 bases. J lost 6 bases, V lost 6 bases, and 10 bases had no gene match. Germline values: CDR1 SGHRS, CDR2 YFSETQ. The CDR3 sequence is 16 residues long. The CDR3 reads CASTNVGLAGLNEQFF. For the CDR3, the DNA is TGCGCCAGCACGAACGTCGGACTAGCGGGGCTCAATGAGCAGTTCTTC.

The V and J genes are TRBV18 and TRBJ1-1, with D maybe TRBD1 (5 bases). CDR1 is KGHSH and CDR2 is LQKENI in the germline V gene. Trimming took 4 bases from V and 6 from J, leaving 15 bases between them. CDR3 length: 14 residues. Here the CDR3 reads CASSRRTGDSEAFF. CDR3 nucleotide sequence: TGTGCCAGCTCACGGAGGACGGGGGACTCTGAAGCTTTCTTT.

J is TRBJ1-4 and V is TRBV28; maybe TRBD1 (5 bases). The V gene's germline CDR1 is MDHEN and CDR2 SYDVKM. V was pared by 5 bases and J by 6 bases, with 13 bases between. This CDR3 comprises 14 residues. CDR3 in DNA: TGTGCCAGCAGTCCGCGGGGCGACGATGAAAAACTGTTTTTT. Residues: CASSPRGDDEKLFF.

The chain has TRBV6-2 or TRBV6-3 and TRBJ1-1; tentative D call: TRBD1 (6 bases). This CDR3 region has 15 residues. CDR1 is MNHEY and CDR2 is SVGEGT in the germline V gene. The V end was cut by 6 bases, the J end by 5 bases, with 19 bases between. The CDR3 nucleotides read TGTGCCAGCAGCCAGAACCGGGACATCCAAACTGAAGCTTTCTTT. It specifies CASSQNRDIQTEAFF.

This clonotype was detected only a few times. The gene calls are TRBV12-3 or TRBV12-4 and TRBJ2-7; D not certain. The V end was cut by 3 bases, the J end by 5 bases, with 8 bases between. This CDR3 is built from 12 residues. CDR3 sequence: CASSFRSDEQYF. The DNA of the CDR3 is TGTGCCAGCAGTTTCCGGTCAGACGAGCAGTACTTC.

The rearrangement joins TRBV28 to TRBJ2-5; TRBD1 is a possible D gene (6 bases). This CDR3 contains 14 residues. V shed 7 bases and J shed 5 bases, with 17 bases lying between them. Per germline, CDR1 MDHEN and CDR2 SYDVKM. The CDR3 region has the DNA TGTGCCAGCACCTCACCCCTAACAGGGGAGACCCAGTACTTC. Translated: CASTSPLTGETQYF.

In its sample, this clonotype was seen once. The chain recombines TRBV10-3 with TRBJ1-1; TRBD1 is a possible D gene (5 bases). V was cut by 3 bases and J by 8 bases, with 13 bases left in between. The CDR3 sequence is 13 residues long. Per germline, CDR1 ENHRY and CDR2 SYGVKD. The CDR3 region is CAISDGGTYEAFF. CDR3 nucleotide sequence: TGTGCCATCAGTGATGGCGGGACCTACGAAGCTTTCTTT.

V is TRBV7-2 and J is TRBJ1-2; D gene ambiguous. V lost 0 bases and J 0 bases, leaving 14 bases between the germline ends. The germline V gene has CDR1 SGHTA and CDR2 FQGNSA. The CDR3 consists of 17 residues. The CDR3 DNA reads TGTGCCAGCAGCTTAGCGTCGGTGCAGGCCGCTAACTATGGCTACACCTTC. Its translation: CASSLASVQAANYGYTF.

This clonotype has a handful of counts. The chain employs TRBV9 and TRBJ2-3; D is unclear. The CDR3 extends over 16 amino acids. Per germline, CDR1 SGDLS and CDR2 YYNGEE. Trimming removed 4 bases from V and 2 bases from J, with 17 bases in between. The CDR3 coding sequence is TGTGCCAGCAGCCAAGGGTTATGGCTGAACACAGATACGCAGTATTTT. It specifies CASSQGLWLNTDTQYF.

The chain links TRBV27 to TRBJ2-5; D is undetermined. This CDR3 region has 14 residues. V was trimmed by 0 bases and J by 6 bases, leaving 11 bases between them. Germline V gives CDR1 MNHEY, CDR2 SMNVEV (reference sequence). The CDR3 nucleotides read TGTGCCAGCAGTTTATCGGCTAGTTGGCAGACCCAGTACTTC. Translating gives CASSLSASWQTQYF.

This clonotype was seen a handful of times. The chain uses TRBV12-3 or TRBV12-4 and TRBJ2-1, with 7 bases aligning to TRBD1. There are 14 residues in the CDR3. The J segment lost 8 bases and the V segment lost 5 bases, leaving 9 bases of the junction unmatched. The CDR3 DNA follows: TGTGCCAGCAGTCCGGGACAGCTTAGCGATGAGCAGTTCTTC. It encodes CASSPGQLSDEQFF.

This chain uses TRBV29-1 with TRBJ2-5; the match to TRBD2 covers 7 bases. CDR1 and CDR2 (germline): SQVTM, ANQGSEA. The CDR3 covers 15 residues. V gave up 6 bases and J gave up 4 bases; unmatched junction bases: 14. CDR3 nucleotide sequence: TGCAGCGTGTCAAGTGGCGGGGGATTTGGAGAGACCCAGTACTTC. The encoded protein is CSVSSGGGFGETQYF.

This clonotype was counted a few times. Being one base from a much bigger clone, this may be a read error. Written as DNA, the CDR3 is TGCAGTGCCACGGACGGAAGCTATGGCTACACCTTC. Its translation is CSATDGSYGYTF. V and J are TRBV20-1 and TRBJ1-2; D unresolved. Trimming took off 6 bases at V and 4 bases at J, with 12 bases between the two ends. CDR3 size: 12 residues. The germline gives CDR1 DFQATT, CDR2 SNEGSKA (reference sequence).

The gene calls are TRBV4-2 and TRBJ2-4, with TRBD1 matching 7 bases. Trimming removed 4 bases from V and 2 bases from J; junction bases left unmatched: 5. CDR3 length: 15 residues. The germline V gene encodes CDR1 LGHNA and CDR2 YNFKEQ. The CDR3, as DNA: TGTGCCAGCAGCCGAGAGACAGGGCCCAAAAACATTCAGTACTTC. This sequence encodes CASSRETGPKNIQYF.

V gene TRBV5-6 combines with J gene TRBJ1-1; D gene ambiguous. The CDR3 has 12 amino acids. Trimming took 3 bases from V and 2 from J, leaving 5 bases between them. Germline loops: CDR1 SGHDT, CDR2 YYEEEE. The CDR3 DNA follows: TGTGCCAGCAGCTGGCCCAACACTGAAGCTTTCTTT. This sequence encodes CASSWPNTEAFF.

In this sample, this clonotype turned up a few times. The rearrangement uses TRBV5-1 and TRBJ2-7; 12 bases fit TRBD2. The germline CDR1 and CDR2 sequences are SGHRS and YFSETQ. J gave up 0 bases and V 2 bases, and 3 bases lay outside the gene matches. This CDR3 has 16 amino acids. CDR3 bases: TGCGCCAGCAGCTTCACTAGCGGGGGGTACTCCTACGAGCAGTACTTC. Its translation is CASSFTSGGYSYEQYF.

This chain links TRBV12-3 or TRBV12-4 with TRBJ1-5; tentatively, D is TRBD1 (5 bases). V lost 0 bases and J 3 bases, leaving 12 bases between the germline ends. This CDR3 has 16 amino acids. The CDR3 DNA is TGTGCCAGCAGTTTAGCCACAGGAAAAATCAATCAGCCCCAGCATTTT. Translating it yields CASSLATGKINQPQHF.